This T cell receptor beta chain was retrieved from a study of blood T cell repertoires in COVID-19. The wider study: Acute and convalescent COVID-19 specimens originated in the United States, Italy and Spain. PBMCs, B-cell-depleted T cells, or T cells were the source of the cDNA or gDNA that made up the material.

V dropped 4 bases and J dropped 6; count of bases not matched to a gene: 5. This CDR3 comprises 15 residues. Germline V CDR1 and CDR2: SGHTA, FQGNSA. Per the study methods: Nucleated cell number was recorded as an estimate derived from reference gene primer amplification. Only in-frame clones appear in the TCRdb table, and some are missing; sequencing was by immunoSEQ multiplex PCR. That table is the source of V, J and clone size, and D and trimming were worked out from the DNA. The sample comprises around 240,000 clones, roughly 88% of which are singletons, and around 1.5% rests with the top ten. The clonotype comes from a woman between 40 and 50 years old who had recovered from COVID-19. Sequencing used peripheral blood. This sequence joins TRBV7-2 and TRBJ2-6; 8 bases are a match to TRBD1. The CDR3 is CASSSQGAVANVLTF. For the CDR3, the DNA is TGTGCCAGCAGCTCGCAGGGGGCTGTGGCCAACGTCCTGACTTTC.